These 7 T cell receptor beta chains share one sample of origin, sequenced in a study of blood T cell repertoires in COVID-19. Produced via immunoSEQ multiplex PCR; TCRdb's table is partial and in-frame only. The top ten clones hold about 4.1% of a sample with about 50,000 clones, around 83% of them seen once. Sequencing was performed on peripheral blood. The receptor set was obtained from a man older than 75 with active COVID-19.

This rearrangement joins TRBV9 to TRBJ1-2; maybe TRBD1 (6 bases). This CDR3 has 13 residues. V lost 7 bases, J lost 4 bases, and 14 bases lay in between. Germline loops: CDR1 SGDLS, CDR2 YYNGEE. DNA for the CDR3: TGTGCCAGCCCACAGGGTGACCTCTATGGCTACACCTTC. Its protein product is CASPQGDLYGYTF.

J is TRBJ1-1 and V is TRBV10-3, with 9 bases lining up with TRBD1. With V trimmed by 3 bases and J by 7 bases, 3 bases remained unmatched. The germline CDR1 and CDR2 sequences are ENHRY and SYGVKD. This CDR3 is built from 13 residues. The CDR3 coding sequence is TGTGCCATCAGTGAAGACAGGGGGATTGAAGCTTTCTTT. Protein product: CAISEDRGIEAFF.

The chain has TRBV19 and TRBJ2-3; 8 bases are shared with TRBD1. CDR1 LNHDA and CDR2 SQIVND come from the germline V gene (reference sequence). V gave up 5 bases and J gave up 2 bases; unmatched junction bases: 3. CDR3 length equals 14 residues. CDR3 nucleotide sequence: TGTGCCAGTAGTCGGGACAGGCTCACAGATACGCAGTATTTT. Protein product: CASSRDRLTDTQYF.

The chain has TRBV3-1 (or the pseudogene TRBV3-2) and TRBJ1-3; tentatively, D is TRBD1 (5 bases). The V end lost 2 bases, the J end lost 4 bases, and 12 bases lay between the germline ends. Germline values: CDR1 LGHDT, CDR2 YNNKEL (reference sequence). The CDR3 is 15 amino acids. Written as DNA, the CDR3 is TGTGCCAGCAGCCAATCTTCAGGGTTCGGAAACACCATATATTTT. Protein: CASSQSSGFGNTIYF.

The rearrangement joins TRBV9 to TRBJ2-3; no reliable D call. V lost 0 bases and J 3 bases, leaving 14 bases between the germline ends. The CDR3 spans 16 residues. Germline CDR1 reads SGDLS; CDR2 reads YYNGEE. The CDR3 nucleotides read TGTGCCAGCAGCGTAGATTCCGGCCAAGCGACAGATACGCAGTATTTT. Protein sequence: CASSVDSGQATDTQYF.

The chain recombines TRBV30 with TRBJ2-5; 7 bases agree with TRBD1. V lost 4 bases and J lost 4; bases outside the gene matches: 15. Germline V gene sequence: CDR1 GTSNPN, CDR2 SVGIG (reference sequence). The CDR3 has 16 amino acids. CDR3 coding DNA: TGTGCCTGGACTAGAACGACAGGGAGTTTAGTAGAGACCCAGTACTTC. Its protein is CAWTRTTGSLVETQYF.

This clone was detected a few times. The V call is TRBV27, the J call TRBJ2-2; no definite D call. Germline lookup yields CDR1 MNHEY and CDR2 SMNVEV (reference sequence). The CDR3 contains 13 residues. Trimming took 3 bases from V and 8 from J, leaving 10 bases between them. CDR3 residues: CASSFREAGELFF. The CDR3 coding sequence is TGTGCCAGCAGTTTTCGCGAGGCGGGGGAGCTGTTTTTT.